Shown below are 8 T cell receptor beta chains from a single sample sequenced in a study of T cells in Graves' hyperthyroidism and ophthalmopathy. From RNA transcripts, TCR beta CDR3 regions were amplified. Primed by the HTBI set, a first-round RT-PCR was run on the TCR CDR3. TCRdb re-called the multiplex PCR reads through MiXCR, storing one row per CDR3 protein. This sample carries nearly 600,000 distinct CDR3 sequences, around 14% of them seen once, and the ten largest clones take less than 9%. The source material was blood. Receptor source: a woman between 18 and 30 years old with Graves' ophthalmopathy.

Regarding this clonotype: A much larger clone differs by one base, so this may be a read error. The J gene is TRBJ2-1, the V gene TRBV7-9; 12 bases align to TRBD2. V trimming: 2 bases; J trimming: 9 bases; junction bases outside the gene matches: 8. CDR3 size: 16 residues. In germline, CDR1 is SEHNR, CDR2 FQNEAQ (reference sequence). The CDR3 protein is CASSLPTSGSKSEQFF. The CDR3 nucleotides are TGTGCCAGCAGCTTACCGACTAGCGGGAGTAAAAGTGAGCAGTTCTTC.

The CDR3 DNA is TGTGCCAGCAGCCTGCAGGGTCGACGGCACCAGGCTTTCTTT. It is translated as CASSLQGRRHQAFF. The genes are TRBV6-1 and TRBJ1-1, with D perhaps matching TRBD1 (5 bases). The CDR3 has 14 amino acids. Germline CDR1 MNHNS, CDR2 SASEGT. Trimming stripped 6 bases from V and 11 bases from J, with 22 bases between.

This clonotype was observed many times. CDR3 region: CASSVGASGRDGTGELFF. The CDR3 region has the DNA TGTGCCAGCAGCGTAGGAGCTAGCGGGAGGGACGGGACCGGGGAGCTGTTTTTT. The chain joins TRBV9 to TRBJ2-2; 12 bases match TRBD2. The CDR3 extends over 18 amino acids. CDR1 is SGDLS and CDR2 is YYNGEE in the germline V gene. With 0 bases clipped from V and 5 bases from J, the junction kept 8 bases outside the gene matches.

This clonotype was counted a few times. V is TRBV12-3 or TRBV12-4 and J is TRBJ1-5; tentative D call: TRBD1 (6 bases). V lost 2 bases and J lost 6, with 17 bases in between. This CDR3 is built from 16 residues. Here the CDR3 DNA reads TGTGCCAGCAGTTTAACTACAGGGTTCGATGGTCAGCCCCAGCATTTT. This gives the protein CASSLTTGFDGQPQHF.

At least ten counts were recorded for this clonotype. This chain connects TRBV5-1 to TRBJ2-1, with D perhaps TRBD1 or TRBD2 (5 bases each). Per germline, CDR1 SGHRS and CDR2 YFSETQ. Trimming pared 4 bases from V and 5 bases from J, leaving 10 bases between. The CDR3 contains 13 residues. The CDR3 nucleotides read TGCGCCAGCAGCGAGGGGTCCCACAATGAGCAGTTCTTC. It yields the protein CASSEGSHNEQFF.

The chain has TRBV20-1 and TRBJ2-7; 7 positions agree with TRBD2. With V trimmed by 4 bases and J by 2 bases, 5 bases remained unmatched. Germline-derived CDR1 and CDR2 are DFQATT and SNEGSKA (reference sequence). The CDR3 consists of 13 residues. The CDR3 bases are TGCAGTGCTACCCCCGGGGGGACCTACGAGCAGTACTTC. This sequence encodes CSATPGGTYEQYF.

This clonotype showed up just a few times. The rearrangement joins TRBV9 to TRBJ1-2, with 12 bases matching TRBD1. The CDR3 loop spans 14 amino acids. The junction had 5 bases not matched to a gene; V was cut back by 4 bases and J by 7 bases. The germline V gene has CDR1 SGDLS and CDR2 YYNGEE. The DNA for the CDR3 is TGTGCCAGCAGCTCGGGGACAGGGGGCGGTGGCTACACCTTC. Its translation: CASSSGTGGGGYTF.

The rearrangement joins TRBV5-1 to TRBJ1-2; D uncertain. The CDR3 is 13 residues long. V was clipped by 4 bases and J by 3 bases, with 10 bases between them. Germline values: CDR1 SGHRS, CDR2 YFSETQ. CDR3 sequence: CASSVPNYYGYTF. The CDR3 coding sequence is TGCGCCAGCAGCGTGCCGAACTACTATGGCTACACCTTC.